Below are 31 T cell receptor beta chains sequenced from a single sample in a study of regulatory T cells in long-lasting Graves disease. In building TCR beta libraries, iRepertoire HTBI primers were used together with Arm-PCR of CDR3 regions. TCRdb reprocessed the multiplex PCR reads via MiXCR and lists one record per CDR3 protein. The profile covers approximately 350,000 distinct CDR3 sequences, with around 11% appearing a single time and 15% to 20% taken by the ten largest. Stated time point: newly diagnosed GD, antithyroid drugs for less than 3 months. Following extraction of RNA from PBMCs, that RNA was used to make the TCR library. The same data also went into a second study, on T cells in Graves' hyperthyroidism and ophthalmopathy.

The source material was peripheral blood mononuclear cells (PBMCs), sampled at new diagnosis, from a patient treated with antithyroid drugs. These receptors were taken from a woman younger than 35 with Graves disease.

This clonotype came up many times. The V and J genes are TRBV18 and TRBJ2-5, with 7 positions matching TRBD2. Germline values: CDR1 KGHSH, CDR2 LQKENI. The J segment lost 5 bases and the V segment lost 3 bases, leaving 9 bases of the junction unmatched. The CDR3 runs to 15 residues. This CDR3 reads CASSPPGLRAETQYF. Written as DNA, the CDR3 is TGTGCCAGCTCACCCCCGGGACTAAGGGCGGAGACCCAGTACTTC.

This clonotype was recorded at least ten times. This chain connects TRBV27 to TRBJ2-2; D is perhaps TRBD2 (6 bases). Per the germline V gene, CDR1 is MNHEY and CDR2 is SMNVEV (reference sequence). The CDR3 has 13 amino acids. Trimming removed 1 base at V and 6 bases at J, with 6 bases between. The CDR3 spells CASSLWGAGELFF. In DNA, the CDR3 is TGTGCCAGCAGTTTATGGGGGGCCGGGGAGCTGTTTTTT.

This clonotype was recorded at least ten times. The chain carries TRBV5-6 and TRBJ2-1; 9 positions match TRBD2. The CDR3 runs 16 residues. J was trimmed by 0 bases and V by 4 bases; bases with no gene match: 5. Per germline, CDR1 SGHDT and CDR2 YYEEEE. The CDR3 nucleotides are TGTGCCAGCAGCCCCCGCGGGAGGGGCTCCTACAATGAGCAGTTCTTC. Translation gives CASSPRGRGSYNEQFF. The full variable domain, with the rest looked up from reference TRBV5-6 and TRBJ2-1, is DAGVTQSPTHLIKTRGQQVTLRCSPKSGHDTVSWYQQALGQGPQFIFQYYEEEERQRGNFPDRFSGHQFPNYSSELNVNALLLGDSALYLCASSPRGRGSYNEQFFGPGTRLTVL.

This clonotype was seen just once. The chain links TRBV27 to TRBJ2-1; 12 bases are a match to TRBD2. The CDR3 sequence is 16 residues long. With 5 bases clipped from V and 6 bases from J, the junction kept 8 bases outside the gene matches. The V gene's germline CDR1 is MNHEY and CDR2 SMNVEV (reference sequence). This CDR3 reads CASSPRLAGVGNEQFF. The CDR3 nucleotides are TGTGCCAGCAGTCCCAGACTAGCGGGAGTCGGCAATGAGCAGTTCTTC.

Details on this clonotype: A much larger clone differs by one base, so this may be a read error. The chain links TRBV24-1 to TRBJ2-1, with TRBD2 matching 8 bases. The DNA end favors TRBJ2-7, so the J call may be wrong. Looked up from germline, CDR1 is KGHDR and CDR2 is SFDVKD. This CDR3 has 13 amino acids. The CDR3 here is CAASSGSSYEQYF. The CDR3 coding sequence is TGTGCCGCCAGCAGCGGGAGCTCCTACGAGCAGTACTTC.

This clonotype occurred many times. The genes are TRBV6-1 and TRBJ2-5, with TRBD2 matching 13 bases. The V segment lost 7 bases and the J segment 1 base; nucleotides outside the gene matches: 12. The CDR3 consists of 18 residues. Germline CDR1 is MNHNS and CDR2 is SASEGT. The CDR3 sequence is CASKQQLGLAGSQETQYF. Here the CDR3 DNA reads TGTGCCAGCAAACAACAATTGGGACTAGCGGGGAGCCAAGAGACCCAGTACTTC.

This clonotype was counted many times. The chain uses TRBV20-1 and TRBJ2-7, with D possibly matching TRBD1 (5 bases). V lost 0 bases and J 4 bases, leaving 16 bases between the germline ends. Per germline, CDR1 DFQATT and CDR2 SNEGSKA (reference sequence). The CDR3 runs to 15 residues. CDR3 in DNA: TGCAGTGCTAGAGATTTTCGACAGCAGTCGTACGAGCAGTACTTC. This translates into CSARDFRQQSYEQYF.

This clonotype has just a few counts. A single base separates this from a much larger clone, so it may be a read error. The chain's CDR3 is CAGSELTSRGLQETQYF. The CDR3 region has the DNA TGTGCCGGCAGTGAACTCACGAGCCGGGGTCTACAAGAGACCCAGTACTTC. The rearrangement uses TRBV2 and TRBJ2-5; weak D call: TRBD2 (5 bases). In germline, CDR1 is SNHLY, CDR2 FYNNEI. There are 17 residues in the CDR3.

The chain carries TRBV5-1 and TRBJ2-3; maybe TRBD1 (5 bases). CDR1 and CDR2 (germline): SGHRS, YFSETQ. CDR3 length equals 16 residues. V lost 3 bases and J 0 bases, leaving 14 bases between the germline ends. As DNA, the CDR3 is TGCGCCAGCAGCTGGCAAGGGGCCCGAAGCACAGATACGCAGTATTTT. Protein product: CASSWQGARSTDTQYF.

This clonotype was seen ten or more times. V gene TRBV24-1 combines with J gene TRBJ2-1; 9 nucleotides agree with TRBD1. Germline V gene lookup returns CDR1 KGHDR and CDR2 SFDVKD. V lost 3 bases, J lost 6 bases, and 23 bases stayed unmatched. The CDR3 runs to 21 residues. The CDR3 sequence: CATSDPWEQGAPPHEGNEQFF. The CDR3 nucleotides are TGTGCCACCAGTGATCCCTGGGAACAGGGGGCGCCCCCTCACGAGGGCAATGAGCAGTTCTTC.

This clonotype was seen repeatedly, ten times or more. CDR3 in DNA: TGTGCCAGCACACGTAGCGGGGCGAACACCGGGGAGCTGTTTTTT. Translating it yields CASTRSGANTGELFF. The genes are TRBV2 and TRBJ2-2; 8 nucleotides agree with TRBD2. There are 15 residues in the CDR3. Unmatched junction bases numbered 4, after V lost 7 bases and J lost 0 bases. CDR1 and CDR2 from the germline V gene are SNHLY and FYNNEI.

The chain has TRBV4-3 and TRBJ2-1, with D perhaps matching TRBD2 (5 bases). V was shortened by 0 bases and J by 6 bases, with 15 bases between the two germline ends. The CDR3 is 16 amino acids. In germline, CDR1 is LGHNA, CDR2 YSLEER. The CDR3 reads CASSQDQRPAGNEQFF. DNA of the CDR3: TGCGCCAGCAGCCAAGATCAGAGACCGGCGGGCAATGAGCAGTTCTTC.

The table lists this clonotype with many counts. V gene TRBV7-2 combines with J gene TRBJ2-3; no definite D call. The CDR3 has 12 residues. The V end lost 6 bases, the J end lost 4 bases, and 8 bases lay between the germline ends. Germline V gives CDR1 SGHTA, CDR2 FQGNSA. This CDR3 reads CASSSSPDTQYF. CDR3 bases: TGTGCCAGCAGTTCCTCCCCAGATACGCAGTATTTT.

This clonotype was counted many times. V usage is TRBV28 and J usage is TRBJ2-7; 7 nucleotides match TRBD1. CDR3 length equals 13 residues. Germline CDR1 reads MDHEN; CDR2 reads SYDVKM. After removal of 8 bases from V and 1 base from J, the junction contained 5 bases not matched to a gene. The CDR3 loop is CASGGQPSYEQYF. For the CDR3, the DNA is TGTGCCAGCGGGGGACAGCCTTCCTACGAGCAGTACTTC.

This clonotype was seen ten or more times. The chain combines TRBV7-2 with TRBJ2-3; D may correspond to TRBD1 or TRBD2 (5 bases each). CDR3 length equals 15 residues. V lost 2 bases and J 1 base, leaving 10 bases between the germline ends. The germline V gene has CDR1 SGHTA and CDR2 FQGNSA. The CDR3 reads CASSLIGAGTDTQYF. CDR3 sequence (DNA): TGTGCCAGCAGCTTAATCGGGGCGGGCACAGATACGCAGTATTTT.

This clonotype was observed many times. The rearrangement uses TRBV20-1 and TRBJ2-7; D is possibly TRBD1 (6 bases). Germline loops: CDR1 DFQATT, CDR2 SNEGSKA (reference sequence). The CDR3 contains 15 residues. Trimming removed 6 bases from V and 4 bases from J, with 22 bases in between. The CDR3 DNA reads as TGCAGTGCGTACCCCAGGGGACAAAGTTATTACGAGCAGTACTTC. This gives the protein CSAYPRGQSYYEQYF.

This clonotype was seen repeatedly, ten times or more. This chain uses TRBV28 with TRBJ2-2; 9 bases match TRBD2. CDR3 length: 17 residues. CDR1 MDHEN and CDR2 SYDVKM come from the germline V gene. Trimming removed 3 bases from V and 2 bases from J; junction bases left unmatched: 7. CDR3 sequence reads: CASSFLGLARNTGELFF. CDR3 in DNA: TGTGCCAGCAGTTTCCTAGGACTAGCGAGAAACACCGGGGAGCTGTTTTTT.

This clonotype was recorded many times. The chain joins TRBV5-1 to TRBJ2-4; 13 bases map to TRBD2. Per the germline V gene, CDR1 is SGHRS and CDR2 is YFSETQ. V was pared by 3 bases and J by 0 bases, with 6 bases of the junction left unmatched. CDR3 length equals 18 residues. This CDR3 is CASSSTSGRLAAKNIQYF. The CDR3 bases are TGCGCCAGCAGCTCGACTAGCGGGAGGTTGGCAGCCAAAAACATTCAGTACTTC.

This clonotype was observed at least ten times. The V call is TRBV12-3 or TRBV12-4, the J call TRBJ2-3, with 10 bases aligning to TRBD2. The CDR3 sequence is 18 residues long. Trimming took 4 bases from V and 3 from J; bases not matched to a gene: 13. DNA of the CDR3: TGTGCCAGCAGTTCCAATTCCCCCGGGACTAGCGAGACAGATACGCAGTATTTT. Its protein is CASSSNSPGTSETDTQYF.

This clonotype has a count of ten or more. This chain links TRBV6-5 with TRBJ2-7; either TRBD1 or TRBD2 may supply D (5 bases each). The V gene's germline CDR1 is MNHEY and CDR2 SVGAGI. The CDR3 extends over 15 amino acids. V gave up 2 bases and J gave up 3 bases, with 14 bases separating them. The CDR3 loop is CASSYIGGSFYEQYF. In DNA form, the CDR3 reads TGTGCCAGCAGTTACATTGGGGGTTCTTTCTACGAGCAGTACTTC.

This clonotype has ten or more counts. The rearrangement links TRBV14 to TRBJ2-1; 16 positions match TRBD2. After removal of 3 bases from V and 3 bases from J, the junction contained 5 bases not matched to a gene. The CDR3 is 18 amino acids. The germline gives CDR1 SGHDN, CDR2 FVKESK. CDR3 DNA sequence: TGTGCCAGCAGCCAGGGACTAGCGGGAGGGCGTGTCTACAATGAGCAGTTCTTC. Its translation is CASSQGLAGGRVYNEQFF.

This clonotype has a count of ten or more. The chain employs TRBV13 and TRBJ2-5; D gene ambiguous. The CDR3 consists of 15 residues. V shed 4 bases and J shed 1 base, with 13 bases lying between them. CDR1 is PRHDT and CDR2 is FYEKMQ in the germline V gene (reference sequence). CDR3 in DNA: TGTGCCAGCAGCTCCCACCTCAGGACCCAAGAGACCCAGTACTTC. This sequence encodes CASSSHLRTQETQYF. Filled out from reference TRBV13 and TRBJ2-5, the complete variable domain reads AAGVIQSPRHLIKEKRETATLKCYPIPRHDTVYWYQQGPGQDPQFLISFYEKMQSDKGSIPDRFSAQQFSDYHSELNMSSLELGDSALYFCASSSHLRTQETQYFGPGTRLLVL.

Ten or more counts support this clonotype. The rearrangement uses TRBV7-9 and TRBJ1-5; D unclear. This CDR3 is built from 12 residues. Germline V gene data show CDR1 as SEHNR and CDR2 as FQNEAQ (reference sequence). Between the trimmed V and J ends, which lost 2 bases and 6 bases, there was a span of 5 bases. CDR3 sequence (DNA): TGTGCCAGCAGCTTAATGGGTCAGCCCCAGCATTTT. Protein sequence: CASSLMGQPQHF.

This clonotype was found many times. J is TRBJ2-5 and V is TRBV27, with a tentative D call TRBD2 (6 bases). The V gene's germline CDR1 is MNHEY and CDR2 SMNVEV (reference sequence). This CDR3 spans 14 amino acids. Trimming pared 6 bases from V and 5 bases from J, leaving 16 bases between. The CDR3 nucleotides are TGTGCCAGCAGCCAGTCGTGGCGGGGCGAGACCCAGTACTTC. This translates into CASSQSWRGETQYF.

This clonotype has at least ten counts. The DNA for the CDR3 is TGTGCCAGCAGCCCGAACGGCGGCACTGAAGCTTTCTTT. This sequence encodes CASSPNGGTEAFF. This chain joins TRBV7-9 and TRBJ1-1; D unclear. This CDR3 is built from 13 residues. Per the germline V gene, CDR1 is SEHNR and CDR2 is FQNEAQ (reference sequence). Trimming removed 5 bases from V and 4 bases from J, with 11 bases in between.

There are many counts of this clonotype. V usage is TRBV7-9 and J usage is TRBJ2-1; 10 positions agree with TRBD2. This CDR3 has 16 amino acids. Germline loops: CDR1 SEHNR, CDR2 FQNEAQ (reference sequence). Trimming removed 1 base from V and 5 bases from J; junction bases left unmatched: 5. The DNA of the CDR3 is TGTGCCAGCAGCTTAGTTGGACTAGCGGAAAACAATGAGCAGTTCTTC. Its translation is CASSLVGLAENNEQFF. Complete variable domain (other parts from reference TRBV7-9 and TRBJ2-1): DTGVSQNPRHKITKRGQNVTFRCDPISEHNRLYWYRQTLGQGPEFLTYFQNEAQLEKSRLLSDRFSAERPKGSFSTLEIQRTEQGDSAMYLCASSLVGLAENNEQFFGPGTRLTVL.

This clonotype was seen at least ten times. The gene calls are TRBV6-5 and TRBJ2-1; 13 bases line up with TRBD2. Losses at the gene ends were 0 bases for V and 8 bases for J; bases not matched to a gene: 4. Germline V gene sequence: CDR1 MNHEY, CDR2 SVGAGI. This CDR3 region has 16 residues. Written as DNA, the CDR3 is TGTGCCAGCAGTTACTCGGGACTAGCGGGGTTGTATGAGCAGTTCTTC. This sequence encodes CASSYSGLAGLYEQFF.

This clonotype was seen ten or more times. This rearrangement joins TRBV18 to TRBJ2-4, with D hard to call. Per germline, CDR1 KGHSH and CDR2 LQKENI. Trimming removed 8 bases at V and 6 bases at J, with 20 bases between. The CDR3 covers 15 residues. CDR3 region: CASTRSGGNGNIQYF. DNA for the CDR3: TGTGCCAGCACACGGAGTGGTGGTAATGGAAACATTCAGTACTTC.

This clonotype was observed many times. DNA for the CDR3: TGCGCCAGCAGCTTGGGTCGGGGTACGAACACCGGGGAGCTGTTTTTT. Its protein product is CASSLGRGTNTGELFF. The chain uses TRBV5-1 and TRBJ2-2; D might be TRBD2 (5 bases). Germline CDR1 reads SGHRS; CDR2 reads YFSETQ. Trimming left V 0 bases short and J 0 bases short, with 9 bases between. This CDR3 region has 16 residues. Using reference TRBV5-1 and TRBJ2-2 for the parts outside the CDR3, the full variable domain is KAGVTQTPRYLIKTRGQQVTLSCSPISGHRSVSWYQQTPGQGLQFLFEYFSETQRNKGNFPGRFSGRQFSNSRSEMNVSTLELGDSALYLCASSLGRGTNTGELFFGEGSRLTVL.

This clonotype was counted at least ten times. CDR3: CAWSSLPPSYNEQFF. CDR3 sequence (DNA): TGTGCCTGGAGTTCGTTGCCGCCTTCCTACAATGAGCAGTTCTTC. The V call is TRBV30, the J call TRBJ2-1; D uncertain. CDR3 length: 15 residues. V lost 2 bases and J lost 1, with 12 bases in between. The germline V gene has CDR1 GTSNPN and CDR2 SVGIG (reference sequence).

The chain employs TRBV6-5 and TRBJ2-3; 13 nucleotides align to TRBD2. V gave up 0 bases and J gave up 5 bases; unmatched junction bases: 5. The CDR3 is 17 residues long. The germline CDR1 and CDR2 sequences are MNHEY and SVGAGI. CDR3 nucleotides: TGTGCCAGCAGTTACTCGAAACTAGCGGGAGGGAAAGATACGCAGTATTTT. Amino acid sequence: CASSYSKLAGGKDTQYF.